The clone carrying this T cell receptor (beta chain) was seen a few times. Its antigen is unidentified. The sample belongs to a study of cytomegalovirus exposure and HLA in healthy donors. Study at large: Early released data had tens of millions of unique TCRs, all coming from HLA-typed donors. General observations from the study: Cytomegalovirus-associated status was assigned to more than 150 TCR beta chains. As was reported, the HLA-A and HLA-B alleles of most subjects were accurately predicted from TCR beta sequences.

The PCR ran on 60 Vbeta and 13 Jbeta primers. Per the authors' pipeline: Later work found 80 million to 85 million unique TCR beta chains, with approximately 12 million shared. The method was immunoSEQ multiplex PCR; TCRdb's version includes in-frame clones alone and lacks a portion of them. V and J calls plus clone size are reproduced from that table; the DNA served to infer D and trimming. The profile covers about 190,000 clones, with 75% to 85% appearing a single time and around 2.1% taken by the ten largest. In germline, CDR1 is MRHNA, CDR2 SNTAGT. The CDR3 consists of 15 residues. Trimming pared 5 bases from V and 1 base from J, leaving 12 bases between.

The chain combines TRBV6-4 with TRBJ2-1; possibly TRBD1 for D (5 bases). Source material: PBMCs. The clonotype originates from a woman aged 18-29 years in good health and CMV-seropositive. The CDR3 reads CASSISAGSYNEQFF. For the CDR3, the DNA is TGTGCCAGCAGTATTTCGGCAGGGTCCTACAATGAGCAGTTCTTC.